The rows below give T cell receptor beta chains drawn from one sample of a study of T-cell memory formation after mild COVID-19. A single record per CDR3 protein comes from TCRdb applying MiXCR to the 5' RACE reads. This sample has about 140,000 distinct CDR3 sequences, with approximately 5.7% found just once. The sequenced material came from PBMCs or a T cell subset sorted from them (not recorded which). These receptors originate from an adult woman who had mild COVID-19 (a few samples of this study predate the infection). Cell type and time point are not known. CDR3s leave out the opening cysteine and the closing phenylalanine or tryptophan.

v_gene	j_gene	len	CDR3aa
TRBV27	TRBJ2-3	12	ASRLLEGTDTQY
TRBV29-1	TRBJ2-2	14	SVDLFGTSSTGELF
TRBV4-1	TRBJ1-5	14	ASSQGVVGSNQPQH
TRBV10-3	TRBJ2-7	11	AISGTEIYEQY
TRBV5-1	TRBJ1-1	13	ASSLVDRLNTEAF
TRBV12-3/TRBV12-4	TRBJ1-1	14	ASSPNQQGRNTEAF
TRBV20-1	TRBJ1-2	12	SAARDRGLGGYT
TRBV20-1	TRBJ2-3	13	SARRTKPSTDTQY
TRBV25-1	TRBJ2-3	14	ASSVTGTGLADTQY
TRBV15	TRBJ2-1	13	ATSRDRGRYNEQF
TRBV7-6	TRBJ2-7	11	ASRAGGSYEQY
TRBV4-1	TRBJ1-4	14	ASSQRQGHINEKLF
TRBV25-1	TRBJ2-3	17	ASSDRPRLAGGPRATQY
TRBV5-1	TRBJ2-1	13	ASSLGGGSYNEQF
TRBV6-5	TRBJ1-2	16	ASSYYQGQGGSVYGYT
TRBV6-5	TRBJ2-2	14	ASSSPSTGKTGELF
TRBV5-4	TRBJ2-3	13	ASSLTSGATDTQY
TRBV2	TRBJ2-3	13	ASSAQGTLTDTQY
TRBV20-1	TRBJ1-5	12	SAEGGAGRQPQH
TRBV3-1	TRBJ2-7	13	ASSPSFSPTYEQY
TRBV18	TRBJ2-7	11	ASSPTPMGEQY
TRBV27	TRBJ1-3	12	ASSATGGLNTIY
TRBV20-1	TRBJ1-5	11	SATTGVGQPQH
TRBV9	TRBJ2-6	13	ASSFTTSGANVLT
TRBV29-1	TRBJ1-1	12	SVKEQEVNTEAF
TRBV9	TRBJ2-7	15	ASSVATELAGEGEQY
TRBV20-1	TRBJ2-1	14	SARDFLGSSYNEQF
TRBV20-1	TRBJ1-1	14	SAGTYRGGKDTEAF
TRBV20-1	TRBJ2-1	13	SAPRTGMRYNEQF
TRBV5-1	TRBJ2-3	13	ASSSEGPGRDTQY
TRBV9	TRBJ1-2	12	ASSGYRNNYGYT
TRBV12-3/TRBV12-4	TRBJ1-1	12	ASSPRGGVSEAF
TRBV5-1	TRBJ2-3	13	ASILGGTRTDTQY